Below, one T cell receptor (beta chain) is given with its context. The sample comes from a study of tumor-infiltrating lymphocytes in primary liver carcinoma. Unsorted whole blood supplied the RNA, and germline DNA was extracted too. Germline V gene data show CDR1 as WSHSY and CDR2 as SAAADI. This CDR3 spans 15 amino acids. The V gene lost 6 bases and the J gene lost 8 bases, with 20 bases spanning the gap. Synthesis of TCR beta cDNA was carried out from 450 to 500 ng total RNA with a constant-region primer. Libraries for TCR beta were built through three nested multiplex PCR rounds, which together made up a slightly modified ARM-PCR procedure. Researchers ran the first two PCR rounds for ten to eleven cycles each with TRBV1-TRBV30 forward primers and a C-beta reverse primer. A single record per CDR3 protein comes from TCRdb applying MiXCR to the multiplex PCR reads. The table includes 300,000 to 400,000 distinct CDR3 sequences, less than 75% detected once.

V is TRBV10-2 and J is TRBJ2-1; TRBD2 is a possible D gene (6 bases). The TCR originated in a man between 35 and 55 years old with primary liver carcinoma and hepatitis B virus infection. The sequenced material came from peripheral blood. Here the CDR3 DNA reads TGCGCCAGCAGACACTCCGGGGACTTTAACTATGAGCAGTTCTTC. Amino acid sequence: CASRHSGDFNYEQFF.